The 19 T cell receptor beta chains presented below share a single source sample, sequenced in a study of beta chain features in type 1 diabetes. The study reverse transcribed the entire isolated RNA, so it sequenced expressed TCRB transcripts. Sequencing used immunoSEQ multiplex PCR; TCRdb keeps in-frame clones, though not all of them. Among hundreds of thousands of clones listed, around 15% were seen once. The sample consisted of central memory CD4+ T cells from blood. Receptor source: a man aged 25-40 years in good health.

This clone was counted ten times or more. The V and J genes are TRBV5-4 and TRBJ1-1; D remains unclear. The CDR3 is made up of 11 amino acids. The germline V gene encodes CDR1 SGHNT and CDR2 YYREEE (reference sequence). Trimming left V 0 bases short and J 3 bases short, with 0 bases between. CDR3 nucleotides: TGTGCCAGCAGCTTGGACACTGAAGCTTTCTTT. Amino acids: CASSLDTEAFF.

This clone was observed a few times. This chain joins TRBV5-1 and TRBJ2-3; no clear D gene. The V end lost 0 bases, the J end lost 0 bases, and 8 bases lay between the germline ends. The CDR3 is 15 residues long. CDR1 SGHRS and CDR2 YFSETQ come from the germline V gene. The CDR3 here is CASSLGITSTDTQYF. In DNA form, the CDR3 reads TGCGCCAGCAGCTTGGGGATTACTAGCACAGATACGCAGTATTTT.

The sample holds a few counts of this clone. The rearrangement links TRBV29-1 to TRBJ2-4; possibly TRBD1 or TRBD2 for D (5 bases each). The CDR3 length is 13 residues. Trimming removed 4 bases at V and 1 base at J, with 8 bases between. The germline V gene has CDR1 SQVTM and CDR2 ANQGSEA. CDR3 sequence: CSVGEGAKNIQYF. The CDR3 nucleotides read TGCAGCGTTGGCGAGGGGGCCAAAAACATTCAGTACTTC.

The chain joins TRBV25-1 to TRBJ1-5; a weak D match, TRBD1 (5 bases). Per germline, CDR1 MGHDK and CDR2 SYGVNS. This CDR3 region has 15 residues. Trimming left V 1 base short and J 13 bases short, with 20 bases between. CDR3 loop: CASSECGQFRHPQHF. In DNA, the CDR3 is TGTGCCAGCAGTGAATGTGGACAATTTCGGCACCCTCAGCATTTT.

This clone occurred a few times. This chain connects TRBV7-9 to TRBJ2-3, with 9 bases identical to TRBD2. Germline V gene sequence: CDR1 SEHNR, CDR2 FQNEAQ (reference sequence). CDR3 length: 15 amino acids. With V trimmed by 10 bases and J by 5 bases, 13 bases remained unmatched. This CDR3 is CATVGLLAGVDTQYF. For the CDR3, the DNA is TGTGCCACTGTCGGGCTCTTAGCGGGAGTAGATACGCAGTATTTT.

This clone was counted a few times. V usage is TRBV2 and J usage is TRBJ2-3; D tentatively fits TRBD1 or TRBD2 (6 bases each). CDR3 length: 15 residues. V lost 8 bases, J lost 4 bases, and 19 bases lay in between. Germline CDR1 reads SNHLY; CDR2 reads FYNNEI. The CDR3 nucleotides read TGTGCCAGCGGCGATGGGGGCCGCGGGGCAGATACGCAGTATTTT. The encoded protein is CASGDGGRGADTQYF.

In DNA form, the CDR3 reads TGTGCCAGCACCGTCCGCCCGGAGGGGGCAGGGGGGACCCAGTACTTC. Amino acids: CASTVRPEGAGGTQYF. The V call is TRBV7-7, the J call TRBJ2-5; D is perhaps TRBD1 (7 bases). CDR3 length equals 16 residues. CDR1 SSHAT and CDR2 FNYEAQ come from the germline V gene (reference sequence). The ends were cut back, 7 bases at V and 7 bases at J, with 25 bases in the middle. Filled out from reference TRBV7-7 and TRBJ2-5, the complete variable domain reads GAGVSQSPRYKVTKRGQDVTLRCDPISSHATLYWYQQALGQGPEFLTYFNYEAQPDKSGLPSDRFSAERPEGSISTLTIQRTEQRDSAMYRCASTVRPEGAGGTQYFGPGTRLLVL.

This clone came up many times. The J gene is TRBJ2-1, the V gene TRBV5-4; TRBD2 matches 9 bases. CDR1 SGHNT and CDR2 YYREEE come from the germline V gene (reference sequence). V was clipped by 3 bases and J by 9 bases; unmatched bases: 7. The CDR3 has 14 amino acids. The CDR3 loop is CASSSSGNFVEQFF. In DNA form, the CDR3 reads TGTGCCAGCAGCTCTAGCGGGAACTTCGTTGAGCAGTTCTTC.

This clone was counted between two and nine times. V and J are TRBV4-3 and TRBJ1-1; D is possibly TRBD1 (5 bases). Germline V gives CDR1 LGHNA, CDR2 YSLEER. V was pared by 2 bases and J by 5 bases, with 9 bases between. The CDR3 spans 13 residues. CDR3 residues: CASSQIRGTEAFF. The CDR3 nucleotides read TGCGCCAGCAGCCAAATAAGGGGAACTGAAGCTTTCTTT.

This rearrangement joins TRBV7-2 to TRBJ2-4; 10 positions match TRBD2. The CDR3 sequence is 14 residues long. V shed 4 bases, J shed 12 bases, and the junction held 9 bases outside the gene matches. CDR1 SGHTA and CDR2 FQGNSA come from the germline V gene. In nucleotides, the CDR3 is TGTGCCAGCAGCTCGTCGAGCGGGGGGGCCAGTCAGTACTTC. Residues: CASSSSSGGASQYF.

This rearrangement joins TRBV4-1 to TRBJ1-4, with D uncertain. Trimming pared 0 bases from V and 8 bases from J, leaving 10 bases between. The germline gives CDR1 MGHRA, CDR2 YSYEKL. This CDR3 has 14 amino acids. In nucleotides, the CDR3 is TGCGCCAGCAGCCAAGACGCCGGCAACGAAAAACTGTTTTTT. It encodes CASSQDAGNEKLFF.

This clone has only a few counts. The chain has TRBV20-1 and TRBJ2-5, with D unresolved. The CDR3 is 11 amino acids. Germline V gives CDR1 DFQATT, CDR2 SNEGSKA (reference sequence). CDR3 protein: CSGHRQETQYF. Here the CDR3 DNA reads TGCAGCGGGCACCGTCAAGAGACCCAGTACTTC.

The chain recombines TRBV7-9 with TRBJ1-2; 7 nucleotides agree with TRBD1. Germline CDR1 reads SEHNR; CDR2 reads FQNEAQ (reference sequence). The CDR3 runs to 16 residues. The V segment lost 5 bases and the J segment 0 bases; nucleotides outside the gene matches: 9. The CDR3 reads CASSVEQGRANYGYTF. DNA for the CDR3: TGTGCCAGCAGCGTAGAACAGGGGCGCGCTAACTATGGCTACACCTTC.

The genes are TRBV15 and TRBJ2-7, with D perhaps TRBD2 (5 bases). Per the germline V gene, CDR1 is LNHNV and CDR2 is YYDKDF (reference sequence). CDR3 length: 13 residues. The germline V and J ends were trimmed by 10 bases and 6 bases, with 19 bases remaining between them. CDR3 nucleotides: TGTGCCATATCTAAAGGCCTAGCTTCCGAGCAGTACTTC. Translation gives CAISKGLASEQYF. Variable domain in full (rest from reference TRBV15 and TRBJ2-7): DAMVIQNPRYQVTQFGKPVTLSCSQTLNHNVMYWYQQKSSQAPKLLFHYYDKDFNNEADTPDNFQSRRPNTSFCFLDIRSPGLGDTAMYLCAISKGLASEQYFGPGTRLTVT.

This clone has just a few counts. This chain connects TRBV6-4 to TRBJ2-2; D not certain. From germline, CDR1 is MRHNA and CDR2 SNTAGT. Trimming removed 5 bases at V and 8 bases at J, with 9 bases between. The CDR3 is made up of 12 amino acids. CDR3 coding DNA: TGTGCCAGCAGTAACTTGAGAGGGGAGCTGTTTTTT. Translation: CASSNLRGELFF.

The chain recombines TRBV25-1 with TRBJ1-2, with 12 bases fitting TRBD1. CDR1 is MGHDK and CDR2 is SYGVNS in the germline V gene. With V trimmed by 5 bases and J by 7 bases, 11 bases remained unmatched. The CDR3 spans 16 residues. The DNA for the CDR3 is TGTGCCAGCAGTCCTCCCGGGACAGGGGGCCTGAGTGGCTACACCTTC. It is translated as CASSPPGTGGLSGYTF.

This clone was observed a handful of times. The chain combines TRBV2 with TRBJ2-5, with 13 bases that match TRBD2. Germline CDR1 and CDR2: SNHLY and FYNNEI. The CDR3 runs to 16 residues. J was trimmed by 4 bases and V by 1 base; bases with no gene match: 3. The CDR3 reads CASSEGGLAGVETQYF. The DNA for the CDR3 is TGTGCCAGCAGTGAAGGCGGACTAGCGGGAGTAGAGACCCAGTACTTC.

In its sample, this clone was seen many times. The gene calls are TRBV6-5 and TRBJ2-7, with a weak D call TRBD2 (5 bases). Trimming cost V 8 bases and J 7 bases, with 12 bases left between them. Germline V gives CDR1 MNHEY, CDR2 SVGAGI. The CDR3 has 11 residues. The CDR3: CASSTPGEQYF. CDR3 coding DNA: TGTGCCAGCTCAACCCCGGGGGAGCAGTACTTC.

This clone was observed at least ten times. This chain links TRBV19 with TRBJ1-4, with D unresolved. V lost 7 bases and J lost 0, with 12 bases in between. The CDR3 runs 15 residues. Per germline, CDR1 LNHDA and CDR2 SQIVND (reference sequence). CDR3 DNA: TGTGCCAGTACGACGCTTAGTCCAACTAATGAAAAACTGTTTTTT. Protein sequence: CASTTLSPTNEKLFF.